This is a list of T cell receptor beta chains from one sample in a study of blood T cell repertoires in COVID-19. Generated by immunoSEQ multiplex PCR, the TCRdb table keeps only in-frame clones and is missing some. The sample holds 130,000 to 150,000 clones, roughly 88% seen once. Sequencing was performed on peripheral blood. The receptors here all came from a woman aged 55-70 years with COVID-19, enrolled during active disease. Both conserved end residues are part of each CDR3. Fields, in order: clone size, V gene, D gene, J gene, CDR3 DNA, CDR3 protein. A D gene is named only where the DNA matches it firmly. A clone size is listed for some rows: how often the clone was seen (once, few, many), or a class if it is expanded.

size: few
V: TRBV25-1
D: TRBD1
J: TRBJ1-1
DNA: TGTGCCAGCAGTGAATATGAGGGGGCCGCTGAAGCTTTCTTT
CDR3: CASSEYEGAAEAFF

size: NA
V: TRBV4-3
D: TRBD1
J: TRBJ2-3
DNA: TGCGCCAGCAGCCAAGAATGGGGGAAGGGACAGGGGGCGAAAGATACGCAGTATTTT
CDR3: CASSQEWGKGQGAKDTQYF

size: NA
V: TRBV19
D: TRBD1
J: TRBJ1-1
DNA: TGTGCCAGTAGTCGAGGGACAGCCTCGAACACTGAAGCTTTCTTT
CDR3: CASSRGTASNTEAFF

size: many
V: TRBV24-1
D: NA
J: TRBJ1-5
DNA: TGTGCCACCAGTGCCCCTGGAGAGAATCAGCCCCAGCATTTT
CDR3: CATSAPGENQPQHF

size: NA
V: TRBV6-5
D: NA
J: TRBJ1-2
DNA: TGTGCCAGCAGTTACTCCAGGGCTGGTGGCTACACCTTC
CDR3: CASSYSRAGGYTF

size: few
V: TRBV7-3
D: NA
J: TRBJ1-1
DNA: TGTGCCAGCAGCTTACTCAGAATGAACACTGAAGCTTTCTTT
CDR3: CASSLLRMNTEAFF

size: once
V: TRBV5-1
D: NA
J: TRBJ2-7
DNA: TGCGCCAGCAGCTTGGAGTATACAGGGTTTCCTAGGTACGAGCAGTACTTC
CDR3: CASSLEYTGFPRYEQYF

size: few
V: TRBV24-1
D: NA
J: TRBJ1-1
DNA: TGTGCCACCAGTGATGCCACAGGGTTGGACACTGAAGCTTTCTTT
CDR3: CATSDATGLDTEAFF

size: NA
V: TRBV19
D: NA
J: TRBJ2-3
DNA: TGTGCCAGTAGTTTTCCCGTCGGGGAGCCTACTAGCACAGATACGCAGTATTTT
CDR3: CASSFPVGEPTSTDTQYF

size: NA
V: TRBV9
D: TRBD2
J: TRBJ2-1
DNA: TGTGCCAGCAGTACTAGCGGGGGGATTTACAATGAGCAGTTCTTC
CDR3: CASSTSGGIYNEQFF

size: few
V: TRBV29-1
D: TRBD1
J: TRBJ2-7
DNA: TGCAGCGTTTCATCCGGACAGGTGGGATACGAGCAGTACTTC
CDR3: CSVSSGQVGYEQYF

size: NA
V: TRBV10-2
D: NA
J: TRBJ1-2
DNA: TGCGCCAGCAGTGAGTATTGGACAGACGCCTATGGCTACACCTTC
CDR3: CASSEYWTDAYGYTF

size: NA
V: TRBV29-1
D: TRBD1
J: TRBJ1-1
DNA: TGCAGCGTTCGGGGACAGGAGAACACTGAAGCTTTCTTT
CDR3: CSVRGQENTEAFF

size: NA
V: TRBV9
D: TRBD2
J: TRBJ2-3
DNA: TGTGCCAGCAGCCCAGGACTAGTGACAGATACGCAGTATTTT
CDR3: CASSPGLVTDTQYF

size: NA
V: TRBV2
D: NA
J: TRBJ2-3
DNA: TGTGCCAGCAGGGCGGCGGTCTCGAGCACAGATACGCAGTATTTT
CDR3: CASRAAVSSTDTQYF

size: NA
V: TRBV25-1
D: NA
J: TRBJ2-1
DNA: TGTGCCAGCAGTGAATTAGGACAATTCCAGTTCTTC
CDR3: CASSELGQFQFF

size: NA
V: TRBV20-1
D: NA
J: TRBJ2-1
DNA: TGCAGTGCTAGTGCGGCGGGGGCTCAACACAATGAGCAGTTCTTC
CDR3: CSASAAGAQHNEQFF

size: NA
V: TRBV20-1
D: NA
J: TRBJ1-1
DNA: TGCAGTGCTAGTGACTCGTGGGCCACTGAAGCTTTCTTT
CDR3: CSASDSWATEAFF

size: NA
V: TRBV19
D: NA
J: TRBJ2-3
DNA: TGTGCCAGTAGTATAAGGCAGGTCTCAGATACGCAGTATTTT
CDR3: CASSIRQVSDTQYF

size: NA
V: TRBV9
D: TRBD2
J: TRBJ2-1
DNA: TGTGCCAGCAGCCCTCCGACTAGCGGGGGGGCGGATGAACAGTTCTTC
CDR3: CASSPPTSGGADEQFF

size: NA
V: TRBV21-1
D: NA
J: TRBJ2-7
DNA: TGTGCCAGCAGCGAGGACAGGGGAAACGAGCAGTACTTC
CDR3: CASSEDRGNEQYF

size: NA
V: TRBV9
D: TRBD2
J: TRBJ2-1
DNA: TGTGCCAGCAGCGTAGATAGTCGGGTGGGACTAGCGACCTTCAATGAGCAGTTCTTC
CDR3: CASSVDSRVGLATFNEQFF

size: NA
V: TRBV5-1
D: NA
J: TRBJ2-7
DNA: TGCGCCAGCAGCCCTTGGGGGGACAGAGGCTACGAGCAGTACTTC
CDR3: CASSPWGDRGYEQYF

size: NA
V: TRBV29-1
D: NA
J: TRBJ2-5
DNA: TGCAGCGTTGAGACAGGGGAGGGGGAGACCCAGTACTTC
CDR3: CSVETGEGETQYF

size: NA
V: TRBV27
D: TRBD1
J: TRBJ1-5
DNA: TGTGCCAGCAGCATAACAGGGGGCTCCAATCAGCCCCAGCATTTT
CDR3: CASSITGGSNQPQHF

size: NA
V: TRBV7-2
D: NA
J: TRBJ2-3
DNA: TGTGCCAGCTCAGGACAGAGCACAGATACGCAGTATTTT
CDR3: CASSGQSTDTQYF

size: NA
V: TRBV20-1
D: NA
J: TRBJ1-6
DNA: TGCAGTGCTAGTTTCGAGGGAGAATATAATTCACCCCTCCACTTT
CDR3: CSASFEGEYNSPLHF

size: once
V: TRBV4-3
D: NA
J: TRBJ1-5
DNA: TGCGCCAGCAGCCAAGTGGCAGGGAATCAGCCCCAGCATTTT
CDR3: CASSQVAGNQPQHF

size: few
V: TRBV6-5
D: TRBD1
J: TRBJ1-2
DNA: TGTGCCAGCCGATCCGGACAGGTCAGAAGCTATGGCTACACCTTC
CDR3: CASRSGQVRSYGYTF

size: NA
V: TRBV30
D: NA
J: TRBJ1-1
DNA: TGTGCCTGGAGTGTCCGACAGCTTAACACTGAAGCTTTCTTT
CDR3: CAWSVRQLNTEAFF

size: NA
V: TRBV10-3
D: NA
J: TRBJ2-5
DNA: TGTGCCATCAGTGATCAGGGAATTCAAGAGACCCAGTACTTC
CDR3: CAISDQGIQETQYF

size: NA
V: TRBV11-2
D: TRBD1
J: TRBJ1-2
DNA: TGTGCCAGCAGCTTAGACGGGACAGAGTCCTCCTATGGCTACACCTTC
CDR3: CASSLDGTESSYGYTF

size: NA
V: TRBV5-4
D: TRBD1
J: TRBJ2-5
DNA: TGTGCCAGCAGCTCAGCCGGGACAGGGAAAGAGACCCAGTACTTC
CDR3: CASSSAGTGKETQYF

size: NA
V: TRBV7-9
D: TRBD1
J: TRBJ1-3
DNA: TGTGCCAGCAGCTTAGGGAAGACAGGGAAACAAGGAAACACCATATATTTT
CDR3: CASSLGKTGKQGNTIYF

size: NA
V: TRBV2
D: TRBD1
J: TRBJ1-2
DNA: TGTGCCAGCAGGAGACAGGGGGCAGAGGACTATGGCTACACCTTC
CDR3: CASRRQGAEDYGYTF